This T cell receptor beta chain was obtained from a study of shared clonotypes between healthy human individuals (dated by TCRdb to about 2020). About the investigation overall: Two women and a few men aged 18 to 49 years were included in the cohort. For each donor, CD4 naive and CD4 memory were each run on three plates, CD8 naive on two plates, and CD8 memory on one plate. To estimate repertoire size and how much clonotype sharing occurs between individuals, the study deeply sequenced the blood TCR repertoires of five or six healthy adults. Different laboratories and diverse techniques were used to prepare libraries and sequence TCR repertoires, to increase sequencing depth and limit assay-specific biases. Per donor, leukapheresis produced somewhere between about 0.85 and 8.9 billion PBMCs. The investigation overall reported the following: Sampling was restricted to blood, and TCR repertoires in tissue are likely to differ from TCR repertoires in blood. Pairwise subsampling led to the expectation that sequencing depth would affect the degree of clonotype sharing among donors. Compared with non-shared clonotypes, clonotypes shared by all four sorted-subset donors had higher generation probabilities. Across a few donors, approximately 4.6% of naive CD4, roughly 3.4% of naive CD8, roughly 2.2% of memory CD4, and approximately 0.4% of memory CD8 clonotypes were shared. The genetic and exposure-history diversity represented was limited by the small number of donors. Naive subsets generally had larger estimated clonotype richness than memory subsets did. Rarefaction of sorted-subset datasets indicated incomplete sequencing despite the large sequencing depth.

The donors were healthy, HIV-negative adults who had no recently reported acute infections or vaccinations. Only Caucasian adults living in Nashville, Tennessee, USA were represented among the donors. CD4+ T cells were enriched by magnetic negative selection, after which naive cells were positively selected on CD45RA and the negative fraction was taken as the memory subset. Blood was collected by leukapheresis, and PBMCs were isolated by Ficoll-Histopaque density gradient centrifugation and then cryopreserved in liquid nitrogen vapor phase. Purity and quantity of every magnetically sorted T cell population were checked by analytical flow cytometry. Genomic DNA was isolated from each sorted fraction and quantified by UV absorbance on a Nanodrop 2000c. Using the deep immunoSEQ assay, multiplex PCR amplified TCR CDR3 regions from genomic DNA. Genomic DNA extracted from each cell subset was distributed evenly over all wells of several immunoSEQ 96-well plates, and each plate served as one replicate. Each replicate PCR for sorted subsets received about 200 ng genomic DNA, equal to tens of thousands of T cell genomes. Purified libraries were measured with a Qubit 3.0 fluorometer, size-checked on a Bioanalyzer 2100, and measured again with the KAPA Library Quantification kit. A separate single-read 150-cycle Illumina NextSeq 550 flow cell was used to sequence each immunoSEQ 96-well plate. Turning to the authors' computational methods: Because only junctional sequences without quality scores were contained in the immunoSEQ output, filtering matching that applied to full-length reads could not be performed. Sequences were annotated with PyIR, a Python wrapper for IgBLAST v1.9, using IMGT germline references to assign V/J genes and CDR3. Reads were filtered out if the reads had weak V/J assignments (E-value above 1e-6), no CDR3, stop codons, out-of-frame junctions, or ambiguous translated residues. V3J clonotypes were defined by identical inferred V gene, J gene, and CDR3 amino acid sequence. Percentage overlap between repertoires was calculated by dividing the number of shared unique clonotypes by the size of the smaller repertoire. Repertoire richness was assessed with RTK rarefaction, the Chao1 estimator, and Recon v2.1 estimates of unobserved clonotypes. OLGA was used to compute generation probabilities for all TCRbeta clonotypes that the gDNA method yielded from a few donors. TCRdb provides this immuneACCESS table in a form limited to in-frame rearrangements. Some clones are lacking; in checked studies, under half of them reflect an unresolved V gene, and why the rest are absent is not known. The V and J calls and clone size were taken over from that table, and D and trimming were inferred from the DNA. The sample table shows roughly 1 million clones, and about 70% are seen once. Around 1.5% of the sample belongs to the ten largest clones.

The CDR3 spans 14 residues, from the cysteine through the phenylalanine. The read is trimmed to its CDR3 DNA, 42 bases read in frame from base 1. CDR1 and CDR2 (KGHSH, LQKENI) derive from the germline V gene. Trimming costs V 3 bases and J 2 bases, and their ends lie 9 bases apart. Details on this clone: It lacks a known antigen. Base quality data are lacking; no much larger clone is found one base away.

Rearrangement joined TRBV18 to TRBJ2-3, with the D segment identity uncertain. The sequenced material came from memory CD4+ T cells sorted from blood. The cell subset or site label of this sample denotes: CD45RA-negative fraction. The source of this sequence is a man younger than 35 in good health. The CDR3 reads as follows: CASSPNAVTDTQYF. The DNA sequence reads TGTGCCAGCTCACCTAACGCAGTCACAGATACGCAGTATTTT. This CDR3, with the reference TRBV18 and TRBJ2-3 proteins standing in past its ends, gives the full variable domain NAGVMQNPRHLVRRRGQEARLRCSPMKGHSHVYWYRQLPEEGLKFMVYLQKENIIDESGMPKERFSAEFPKEGPSILRIQQVVRGDSAAYFCASSPNAVTDTQYFGPGTRLTVL.